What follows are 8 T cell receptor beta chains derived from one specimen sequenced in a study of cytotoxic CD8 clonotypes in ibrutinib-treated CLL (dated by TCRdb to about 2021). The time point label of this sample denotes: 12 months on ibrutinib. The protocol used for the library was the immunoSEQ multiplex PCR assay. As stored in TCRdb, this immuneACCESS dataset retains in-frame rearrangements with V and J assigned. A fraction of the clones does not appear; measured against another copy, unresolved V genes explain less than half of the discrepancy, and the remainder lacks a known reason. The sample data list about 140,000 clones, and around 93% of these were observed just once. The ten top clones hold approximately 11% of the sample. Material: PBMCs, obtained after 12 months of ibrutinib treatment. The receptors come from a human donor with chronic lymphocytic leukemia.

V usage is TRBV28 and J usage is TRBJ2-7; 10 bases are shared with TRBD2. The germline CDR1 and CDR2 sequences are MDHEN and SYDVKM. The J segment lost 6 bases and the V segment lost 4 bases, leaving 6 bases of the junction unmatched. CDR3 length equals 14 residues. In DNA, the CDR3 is TGTGCCAGCAGTTCTCCTAGCGGGAGAGGCGAGCAGTACTTC. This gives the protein CASSSPSGRGEQYF.

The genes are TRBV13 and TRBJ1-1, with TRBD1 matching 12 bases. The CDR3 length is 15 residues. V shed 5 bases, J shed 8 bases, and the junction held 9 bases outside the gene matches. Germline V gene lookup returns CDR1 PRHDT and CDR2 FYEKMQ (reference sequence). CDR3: CASSPGTGGYPEAFF. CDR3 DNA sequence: TGTGCCAGCAGCCCCGGGACAGGGGGCTATCCGGAAGCTTTCTTT.

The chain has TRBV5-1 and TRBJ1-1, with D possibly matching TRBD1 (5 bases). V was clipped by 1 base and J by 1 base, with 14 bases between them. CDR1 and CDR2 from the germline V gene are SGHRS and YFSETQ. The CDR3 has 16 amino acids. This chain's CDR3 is CASSLLGTAENTEAFF. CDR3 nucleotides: TGCGCCAGCAGCTTGCTAGGGACCGCCGAGAACACTGAAGCTTTCTTT.

The CDR3 spells CASSSLGAGEDTEAFF. The CDR3 DNA reads as TGTGCCAGCAGTTCCCTCGGGGCCGGTGAGGACACTGAAGCTTTCTTT. The V gene is TRBV7-9, the J gene TRBJ1-1, with TRBD1 as a possible D gene (5 bases). Trimming took 6 bases from V and 3 from J, leaving 20 bases between them. The CDR3 is made up of 16 amino acids. Germline loops: CDR1 SEHNR, CDR2 FQNEAQ (reference sequence). The entire variable domain, with the rest obtained from reference TRBV7-9 and TRBJ1-1, is as follows: DTGVSQNPRHKITKRGQNVTFRCDPISEHNRLYWYRQTLGQGPEFLTYFQNEAQLEKSRLLSDRFSAERPKGSFSTLEIQRTEQGDSAMYLCASSSLGAGEDTEAFFGQGTRLTVV.

CDR3 protein: CASTSSFYEQYF. The DNA of the CDR3 is TGTGCCAGCACCTCTTCCTTCTACGAGCAGTACTTC. J is TRBJ2-7 and V is TRBV28; D call uncertain. The V and J ends lost 7 bases and 3 bases respectively, with 10 bases between them. The CDR3 covers 12 residues. The V gene's germline CDR1 is MDHEN and CDR2 SYDVKM.

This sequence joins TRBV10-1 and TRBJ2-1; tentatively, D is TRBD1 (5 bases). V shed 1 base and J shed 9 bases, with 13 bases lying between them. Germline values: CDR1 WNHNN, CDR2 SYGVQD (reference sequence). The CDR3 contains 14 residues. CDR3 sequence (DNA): TGCGCCAGCAGTGAGTGGTTCAGGGCCACTGAGCAGTTCTTC. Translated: CASSEWFRATEQFF.

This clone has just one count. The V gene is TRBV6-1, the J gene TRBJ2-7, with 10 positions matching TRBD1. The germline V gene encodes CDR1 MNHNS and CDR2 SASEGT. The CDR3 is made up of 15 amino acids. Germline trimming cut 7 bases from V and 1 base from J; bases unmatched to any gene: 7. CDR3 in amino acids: CASKPGTGDSYEQYF. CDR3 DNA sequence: TGTGCCAGCAAACCCGGGACAGGGGATTCCTACGAGCAGTACTTC.

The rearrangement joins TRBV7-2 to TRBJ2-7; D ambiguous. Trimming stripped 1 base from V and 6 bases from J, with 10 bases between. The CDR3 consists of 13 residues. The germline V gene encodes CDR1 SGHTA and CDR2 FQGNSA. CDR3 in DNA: TGTGCCAGCAGCTTAGTCCGGTTCGTCGAGCAGTACTTC. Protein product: CASSLVRFVEQYF.